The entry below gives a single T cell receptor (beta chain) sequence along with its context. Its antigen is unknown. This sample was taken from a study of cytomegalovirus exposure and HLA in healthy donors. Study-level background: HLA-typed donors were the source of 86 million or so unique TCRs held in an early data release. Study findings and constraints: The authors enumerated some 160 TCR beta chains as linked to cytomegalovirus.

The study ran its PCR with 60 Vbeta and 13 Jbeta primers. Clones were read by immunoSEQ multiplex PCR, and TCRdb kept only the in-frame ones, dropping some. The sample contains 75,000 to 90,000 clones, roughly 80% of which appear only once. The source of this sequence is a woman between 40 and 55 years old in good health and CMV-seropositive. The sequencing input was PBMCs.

Here the CDR3 reads CASSRTGYGYTF. The CDR3 bases are TGTGCCAGCAGCCGGACAGGCTATGGCTACACCTTC. This chain joins TRBV9 and TRBJ1-2, with 7 nucleotides matching TRBD1. Germline V gene lookup returns CDR1 SGDLS and CDR2 YYNGEE. V shed 4 bases and J 4 bases; nucleotides not matched to a gene: 1. The CDR3 totals 12 residues.